The entry below describes one T cell receptor (beta chain). As yet, its antigen is unknown. Researchers built TCR beta libraries using quantitative 5'-RACE with molecular barcodes. TCRdb analysed the 5' RACE reads with MiXCR anew, one entry per CDR3 protein. The sample holds 700,000 to 850,000 distinct CDR3 sequences; roughly 12% are singletons and the top ten take approximately 0.5%. The sample is drawn from a study of CD8 T cells in ankylosing spondylitis. Notes on the study in general: A motif of under ten highly homologous TCR beta variants was seen as apparently characteristic of ankylosing spondylitis blood. Clones linked to disease were reported to show significant enrichment in matched ankylosing spondylitis synovial fluid. Disease-linked clones proved CD8+ and comparatively uncommon in peripheral blood. Past research had described some motif variants in reactive arthritis synovial fluid and blood.

After removal of 0 bases from V and 5 bases from J, the junction contained 8 bases not matched to a gene. The CDR3 totals 16 residues. Germline V gene lookup returns CDR1 DFQATT and CDR2 SNEGSKA (reference sequence). This TCR derives from a male donor with ankylosing spondylitis. The rearrangement uses TRBV20-1 and TRBJ2-2; the match to TRBD1 covers 8 bases. Sequenced material: blood, either unsorted or a sorted T cell fraction (not recorded which). Written as DNA, the CDR3 is TGCAGTGCTAGAGAACCCCCAGGGGGCAAGACCGGGGAGCTGTTTTTT. The encoded protein is CSAREPPGGKTGELFF.